This T cell receptor (beta chain) was found in a study of blood T cells in healthy people across ages. Study-level findings and limits: With unsorted PBMCs, a conclusive comparison of naive versus antigen-experienced cells was not possible. The diversity estimates, figures obtained from one million T cells, were considered underestimates.

The V end lost 6 bases, the J end lost 9 bases, and 15 bases lay between the germline ends. The CDR3 totals 13 residues. Per the germline V gene, CDR1 is MNHEY and CDR2 is SVGEGT. Sample-barcoded 5' priming and a J-beta primer mix drove a second PCR of about 6 to 12 cycles. TCRdb re-derived calls from the 5' RACE reads in MiXCR, one entry per CDR3 protein. The table includes 910,000 or so distinct CDR3 sequences, 51% detected once. Remarks on this clonotype: Antigen: not known.

The J gene is TRBJ2-1, the V gene TRBV6-2 or TRBV6-3; no clear D gene. Specimen: blood. The TCR was taken from a woman in her sixties or seventies in good health. CDR3 coding DNA: TGTGCCAGCAGATCCCTACTGAGCAGTGAGCAGTTCTTC. As protein: CASRSLLSSEQFF.